This TCR beta chain originates from a study of blood T cell repertoires in COVID-19. Produced via immunoSEQ multiplex PCR; TCRdb's table is partial and in-frame only. This sample has more than 200,000 clones, with roughly 82% found just once. With regard to this clone: Distinct nucleotide sequences in the sample also encode this CDR3.

The V gene's germline CDR1 is LNHDA and CDR2 SQIVND (reference sequence). V was clipped by 5 bases and J by 3 bases, with 19 bases between them. The CDR3 extends over 16 amino acids. The sequence was collected from a woman over 75 with active or convalescent COVID-19. The sample comprised peripheral blood. The chain carries TRBV19 and TRBJ1-2; possibly TRBD1 for D (5 bases). For the CDR3, the DNA is TGTGCCAGTAGTCTACCGTCCTCAGGGCTCCACTATGGCTACACCTTC. Residues: CASSLPSSGLHYGYTF.